These 9 T cell receptor beta chains came from one sample sequenced in a study of blood T cell repertoires in COVID-19. The protocol was immunoSEQ multiplex PCR, while the TCRdb copy is restricted to in-frame clones and leaves out a portion. The sample shows tens of thousands of clones, approximately 86% of them seen only once. The sequenced sample was peripheral blood. Receptor source: a man in his 70s with acute or convalescent COVID-19.

This clone was recorded at least ten times. The V call is TRBV29-1, the J call TRBJ2-7, with a weak D call TRBD2 (6 bases). The V end lost 4 bases, the J end lost 3 bases, and 13 bases lay between the germline ends. Looked up from germline, CDR1 is SQVTM and CDR2 is ANQGSEA. The CDR3 extends over 13 amino acids. The CDR3 DNA is TGCAGCGTTGGAAGACTAGATAACTACGAGCAGTACTTC. Translating it yields CSVGRLDNYEQYF.

V and J are TRBV7-4 and TRBJ1-5, with D maybe TRBD1 (5 bases). V lost 5 bases and J 0 bases, leaving 14 bases between the germline ends. The CDR3 runs to 16 residues. Germline loops: CDR1 SGHVT, CDR2 SQSDAQ. In DNA, the CDR3 is TGTGCCAGCAGCCGCCTACAGGAACATAGCAATCAGCCCCAGCATTTT. It specifies CASSRLQEHSNQPQHF.

This chain links TRBV5-4 with TRBJ2-3; the match to TRBD2 covers 7 bases. The CDR3 has 14 amino acids. After removal of 4 bases from V and 6 bases from J, the junction contained 8 bases not matched to a gene. Germline CDR1 and CDR2: SGHNT and YYREEE (reference sequence). DNA for the CDR3: TGTGCCAGCAGCAAGTGGACTAGTGAGGATACGCAGTATTTT. Translation: CASSKWTSEDTQYF.

This chain joins TRBV12-3 or TRBV12-4 and TRBJ2-5; TRBD2 might be the D (5 bases). The CDR3 is made up of 13 amino acids. V lost 3 bases and J 5 bases, leaving 10 bases between the germline ends. The chain's CDR3 is CASSFAGRETQYF. CDR3 DNA sequence: TGTGCCAGCAGTTTCGCGGGCCGGGAGACCCAGTACTTC.

The chain recombines TRBV5-4 with TRBJ1-2; TRBD1 matches at 9 bases. CDR1 and CDR2 (germline): SGHNT, YYREEE (reference sequence). J gave up 5 bases and V 0 bases, and 2 bases lay outside the gene matches. The CDR3 spans 14 residues. The CDR3 sequence: CASSLDGQGYGYTF. CDR3 nucleotides: TGTGCCAGCAGCTTGGACGGACAGGGGTATGGCTACACCTTC. Together with reference TRBV5-4 and TRBJ1-2, the CDR3 gives the full variable domain: ETGVTQSPTHLIKTRGQQVTLRCSSQSGHNTVSWYQQALGQGPQFIFQYYREEENGRGNFPPRFSGLQFPNYSSELNVNALELDDSALYLCASSLDGQGYGYTFGSGTRLTVV.

This clone was detected only once. The rearrangement uses TRBV18 and TRBJ2-3; the D is unclear. CDR1 and CDR2 from the germline V gene are KGHSH and LQKENI. CDR3 size: 12 residues. The germline V and J ends were trimmed by 4 bases and 0 bases, with 2 bases remaining between them. CDR3 DNA sequence: TGTGCCAGCTCACTAAGCACAGATACGCAGTATTTT. This codes for CASSLSTDTQYF.

V is TRBV27 and J is TRBJ2-7; 12 bases map to TRBD2. With V trimmed by 4 bases and J by 0 bases, 10 bases remained unmatched. Germline V lookup: CDR1 MNHEY, CDR2 SMNVEV (reference sequence). The CDR3 contains 18 residues. CDR3 amino acids: CASSCWASGRAVSYEQYF. CDR3 nucleotide sequence: TGTGCCAGCAGTTGTTGGGCTAGCGGGAGGGCCGTCTCCTACGAGCAGTACTTC.

This clone appeared a single time. The rearrangement uses TRBV2 and TRBJ2-5; 10 bases align to TRBD2. The CDR3 extends over 16 amino acids. The J segment lost 0 bases and the V segment lost 10 bases, leaving 11 bases of the junction unmatched. CDR1 is SNHLY and CDR2 is FYNNEI in the germline V gene. As DNA, the CDR3 is TGTGCCAAACTCGAACCGACTAGCGGGTACCAAGAGACCCAGTACTTC. Amino acids: CAKLEPTSGYQETQYF.

This rearrangement joins TRBV7-2 to TRBJ2-7, with TRBD1 identical over 12 bases. Germline values: CDR1 SGHTA, CDR2 FQGNSA. The CDR3 is made up of 14 amino acids. J was trimmed by 6 bases and V by 5 bases; bases with no gene match: 5. The CDR3: CASSTGTGGPEQYF. CDR3 bases: TGTGCCAGCAGCACTGGGACAGGGGGCCCCGAGCAGTACTTC.